This T cell receptor (beta chain) is drawn from a study of cytomegalovirus exposure and HLA in healthy donors. Study-level points and caveats: Sequencing probably produced one cluster of sequence variants that were highly shared. CMV serostatus was the sole immune exposure data available.

With 60 Vbeta and 13 Jbeta primers, the PCR was carried out. TCRdb's table, derived via immunoSEQ multiplex PCR, lists solely in-frame clones and lacks some. The sample contains roughly 240,000 clones, about four fifths of which appear only once. About this clone: As yet, its antigen is unknown.

The V gene's germline CDR1 is LNHNV and CDR2 YYDKDF (reference sequence). V shed 2 bases and J shed 2 bases, with 12 bases lying between them. The CDR3 length is 15 residues. The material sequenced was PBMCs. This sequence joins TRBV15 and TRBJ1-2; D is uncertain. This clonotype was sampled from a woman in her thirties or forties in good health and CMV-seropositive. The CDR3 loop is CATSRPAQANYGYTF. CDR3 sequence (DNA): TGTGCCACCAGCAGACCCGCGCAGGCCAACTATGGCTACACCTTC.